These 18 T cell receptor beta chains originate from one sample sequenced in a study of CD8 T cells in ankylosing spondylitis. General observations from the study: A TCR beta motif of roughly eight highly homologous variants appeared characteristic of ankylosing spondylitis blood.

TCRdb processed the 5' RACE reads anew with MiXCR; each CDR3 protein has one entry. The top ten hold 0.89% of the sample, which has 450,000 or so distinct CDR3 sequences, roughly a quarter seen once. These receptors' targets are unknown. Sequencing input: blood, either unsorted or a sorted T cell fraction (not recorded which). These receptors originate from a male donor with ankylosing spondylitis.

The chain joins TRBV5-1 to TRBJ1-1; 8 bases are shared with TRBD1. CDR1 and CDR2 from the germline V gene are SGHRS and YFSETQ. CDR3 length: 13 residues. Unmatched junction bases numbered 6, after V lost 4 bases and J lost 7 bases. In DNA form, the CDR3 reads TGCGCCAGCAGCCTCCCCGACAGGGGTGAAGCTTTCTTT. Translated, it gives CASSLPDRGEAFF.

The table lists this clonotype with a few counts. This chain links TRBV7-2 with TRBJ2-7, with TRBD1 as a possible D gene (6 bases). The CDR3 has 13 amino acids. Trimming took off 1 base at V and 6 bases at J, with 10 bases between the two ends. Germline V gives CDR1 SGHTA, CDR2 FQGNSA. This CDR3 reads CASSLVGAVEQYF. The CDR3 DNA reads TGTGCCAGCAGCTTAGTGGGGGCTGTCGAGCAGTACTTC.

This sequence joins TRBV12-3 or TRBV12-4 and TRBJ1-2, with D maybe TRBD1 (6 bases). V gave up 3 bases and J gave up 9 bases, with 23 bases separating them. This CDR3 region has 16 residues. CDR3 loop: CASSLGQGTALISYTF. CDR3 coding DNA: TGTGCCAGCAGTTTGGGTCAGGGGACGGCTCTTATTAGCTACACCTTC.

The chain links TRBV5-1 to TRBJ1-1, with TRBD1 identical over 9 bases. Looked up from germline, CDR1 is SGHRS and CDR2 is YFSETQ. The CDR3 length is 15 residues. J gave up 0 bases and V 3 bases, and 3 bases lay outside the gene matches. CDR3 residues: CASSWGQGMNTEAFF. DNA for the CDR3: TGCGCCAGCAGCTGGGGACAGGGTATGAACACTGAAGCTTTCTTT.

This clonotype was observed a handful of times. The V call is TRBV20-1, the J call TRBJ1-4; maybe TRBD1 (6 bases). V was trimmed by 5 bases and J by 6 bases, leaving 22 bases between them. The germline gives CDR1 DFQATT, CDR2 SNEGSKA (reference sequence). This CDR3 spans 16 amino acids. CDR3 protein: CSAPPRGGGADEKLFF. CDR3 nucleotides: TGCAGTGCTCCGCCGCGAGGAGGGGGGGCGGATGAAAAACTGTTTTTT.

V and J are TRBV2 and TRBJ2-2; 7 bases are shared with TRBD1. V was clipped by 6 bases and J by 5 bases; unmatched bases: 9. This CDR3 region has 15 residues. Germline V CDR1 and CDR2: SNHLY, FYNNEI. CDR3: CASSPRTGQTGELFF. The CDR3 DNA is TGTGCCAGCAGCCCTAGGACAGGCCAGACCGGGGAGCTGTTTTTT.

The chain is built from TRBV18 and TRBJ2-5; the D is unclear. The V end was cut by 2 bases, the J end by 4 bases, with 8 bases between. This CDR3 is 13 amino acids long. CDR1 is KGHSH and CDR2 is LQKENI in the germline V gene. CDR3 sequence reads: CASSPGLRETQYF. The CDR3 nucleotides read TGTGCCAGCTCACCAGGCCTCCGAGAGACCCAGTACTTC. Full variable domain (rest looked up from reference TRBV18 and TRBJ2-5): NAGVMQNPRHLVRRRGQEARLRCSPMKGHSHVYWYRQLPEEGLKFMVYLQKENIIDESGMPKERFSAEFPKEGPSILRIQQVVRGDSAAYFCASSPGLRETQYFGPGTRLLVL.

This clonotype was counted only a few times. The rearrangement links TRBV12-3 or TRBV12-4 to TRBJ1-1; 8 positions match TRBD1. The trim removed 2 bases at V and 6 bases at J, leaving 8 bases unmatched. This CDR3 comprises 15 residues. CDR3 nucleotides: TGTGCCAGCAGTTTAACTGCAGGGGGCTACGCTGAAGCTTTCTTT. Translating gives CASSLTAGGYAEAFF.

CDR3 protein: CATSNTVEQFF. The CDR3 coding sequence is TGTGCCACCAGTAATACTGTTGAGCAGTTCTTC. This chain connects TRBV24-1 to TRBJ2-1; D gene unclear. Between the trimmed V and J ends, which lost 6 bases and 9 bases, there was a span of 8 bases. This CDR3 spans 11 amino acids. CDR1 KGHDR and CDR2 SFDVKD come from the germline V gene.

The chain has TRBV20-1 and TRBJ2-1; 9 bases agree with TRBD1. V trimming: 3 bases; J trimming: 7 bases; junction bases outside the gene matches: 7. The CDR3 length is 14 residues. Germline V lookup: CDR1 DFQATT, CDR2 SNEGSKA (reference sequence). For the CDR3, the DNA is TGCAGTGCTAGGACCGGGACAGGGTTGAATGAGCAGTTCTTC. Amino acid sequence: CSARTGTGLNEQFF.

There are a few counts of this clonotype. The V call is TRBV24-1, the J call TRBJ2-1, with TRBD2 matching over 8 bases. This CDR3 is built from 16 residues. Losses at the gene ends were 4 bases for V and 4 bases for J; bases not matched to a gene: 8. Germline V CDR1 and CDR2: KGHDR, SFDVKD. The CDR3 is CATSDSLAERYNEQFF. CDR3 DNA sequence: TGTGCCACCAGTGACTCACTAGCGGAGCGATACAATGAGCAGTTCTTC.

A few counts support this clonotype. This CDR3 reads CASRRGSLDEQFF. The CDR3 bases are TGTGCCAGCCGTAGGGGGAGTCTCGATGAGCAGTTCTTC. J is TRBJ2-1 and V is TRBV13; possible D gene TRBD1, 6 bases. Germline CDR1 reads PRHDT; CDR2 reads FYEKMQ (reference sequence). There are 13 residues in the CDR3. V was clipped by 8 bases and J by 8 bases, with 16 bases between them.

This clonotype was detected a few times. The chain links TRBV7-9 to TRBJ1-1; 9 nucleotides align to TRBD1. Germline V gene data show CDR1 as SEHNR and CDR2 as FQNEAQ (reference sequence). The junction had 9 bases not matched to a gene; V was cut back by 5 bases and J by 5 bases. There are 15 residues in the CDR3. This chain's CDR3 is CASSQLGTGLTEAFF. In DNA, the CDR3 is TGTGCCAGCAGCCAACTCGGGACAGGGTTAACTGAAGCTTTCTTT.

This clonotype was counted between two and nine times. This sequence joins TRBV7-2 and TRBJ1-5, with D possibly being TRBD1 (6 bases). The CDR3 sequence is 14 residues long. The germline gives CDR1 SGHTA, CDR2 FQGNSA. Trimming took 2 bases from V and 7 from J, leaving 12 bases between them. CDR3 residues: CASSLQGLEQPQHF. The CDR3 DNA sequence: TGTGCCAGCAGCTTACAGGGGCTGGAGCAGCCCCAGCATTTT.

The CDR3 nucleotides are TGCGCCAGCAGCTGGGGGGTAGGAGCAACTAATGAAAAACTGTTTTTT. It is translated as CASSWGVGATNEKLFF. This chain connects TRBV5-1 to TRBJ1-4, with TRBD1 as a possible D gene (5 bases). The CDR3 has 16 amino acids. The germline gives CDR1 SGHRS, CDR2 YFSETQ. V lost 3 bases and J 0 bases, leaving 12 bases between the germline ends. The full variable domain, its missing parts supplied by reference TRBV5-1 and TRBJ1-4, is KAGVTQTPRYLIKTRGQQVTLSCSPISGHRSVSWYQQTPGQGLQFLFEYFSETQRNKGNFPGRFSGRQFSNSRSEMNVSTLELGDSALYLCASSWGVGATNEKLFFGSGTQLSVL.

This clonotype has just a few counts. This chain joins TRBV5-1 and TRBJ2-7; 10 nucleotides line up with TRBD2. The V gene's germline CDR1 is SGHRS and CDR2 YFSETQ. The CDR3 covers 15 residues. J gave up 7 bases and V 0 bases, and 7 bases lay outside the gene matches. CDR3 coding DNA: TGCGCCAGCAGCTTGGTTTCCGGGACTAGCGCTGAGCAGTACTTC. This sequence encodes CASSLVSGTSAEQYF.

J is TRBJ2-5 and V is TRBV7-2; no reliable D call. The CDR3 runs 13 residues. V lost 1 base and J 7 bases, leaving 10 bases between the germline ends. Germline V gene data show CDR1 as SGHTA and CDR2 as FQGNSA. The CDR3 region has the DNA TGTGCCAGCAGCTTAGGTTGGGGTCGGACCCAGTACTTC. It specifies CASSLGWGRTQYF.

This clonotype was observed many times. The chain combines TRBV12-3 or TRBV12-4 with TRBJ1-1; 7 bases match TRBD1. The CDR3 runs to 16 residues. Unmatched junction bases numbered 10, after V lost 6 bases and J lost 0 bases. The CDR3 coding sequence is TGTGCCAGCAGCCCCCAGGACAGGACGCTGAACACTGAAGCTTTCTTT. Its protein is CASSPQDRTLNTEAFF.